This TCR beta chain is from a study of cytomegalovirus exposure and HLA in healthy donors. Study summary: Within the Caucasian-associated ancestry cluster were 81% of the roughly 400 genotyped donors. Whole-study results and caveats: A later analysis linked a missense variant in DCLRE1C to the trimming of TCR beta V and J genes. Investigators reported under 200 TCR beta chains as tied to cytomegalovirus. Certain indistinguishable V segments, among them TRBV6-2 and TRBV6-3, were excluded.

The PCR contained 60 Vbeta and 13 Jbeta primers. Data came from immunoSEQ multiplex PCR; TCRdb stores just in-frame clones and leaves some out. The sample shows approximately 96,000 clones, roughly 70% of them seen only once. This clone has just one count. Antigen specificity is unknown. CDR1 and CDR2 (germline): MNHEY, SMNVEV (reference sequence). V lost 0 bases, J lost 3 bases, and 4 bases stayed unmatched. CDR3 length equals 15 residues. This clonotype was sampled from a male donor in good health and CMV-seronegative. Sequencing input: PBMCs. The chain uses TRBV27 and TRBJ2-7, with TRBD2 matching over 8 bases. This CDR3 is CASSLSTGGLYEQYF. As DNA, the CDR3 is TGTGCCAGCAGTTTATCGACGGGAGGGCTCTACGAGCAGTACTTC.